These T cell receptor beta chains were read from a single sample in a study of shared clonotypes between healthy human individuals. Only in-frame clones appear in the TCRdb table, and some are missing; sequencing was by immunoSEQ multiplex PCR. The sample lists approximately 2,000,000 clones, over 85% occurring once. What was sequenced was naive CD8+ T cells from PBMCs. All receptors come from a man younger than 35 in good health. Some clones in this sample may be carry-over from other donors' samples. CDR3s include the opening cysteine and the closing phenylalanine or tryptophan. Fields, in order: V gene, J gene, clone size, CDR3 length, CDR3 protein. Clone size, where shown, is once, few, many, or a class for clones that have expanded.

TRBV4-2,TRBJ2-7,once,15,CASSQEDRSSYEQYF
TRBV28,TRBJ2-7,NA,17,CASSFKTASGRSYEQYF
TRBV7-3,TRBJ1-1,NA,15,CASSLIGGMDTEAFF
TRBV10-2,TRBJ1-5,NA,13,CASRGQGAQPQHF
TRBV11-2,TRBJ2-5,NA,15,CASSPVLAVQETQYF
TRBV10-3,TRBJ2-6,NA,16,CAISETPLSGANVLTF
TRBV27,TRBJ2-1,NA,15,CASSSGLAVHNEQFF
TRBV19,TRBJ2-1,NA,16,CASSIAADGSVDEQFF
TRBV15,TRBJ1-5,NA,15,CATRGGVYSNQPQHF
TRBV11-2,TRBJ2-1,NA,16,CASSLGPTSGSNEQFF
TRBV11-2,TRBJ2-7,NA,12,CASSPLPGEQYF
TRBV29-1,TRBJ2-5,NA,16,CSVVVAGGPLRETQYF
TRBV6-1,TRBJ1-3,NA,15,CATKDSVGSGNTIYF
TRBV27,TRBJ1-1,NA,14,CASRYRDKSTEAFF
TRBV19,TRBJ1-5,NA,15,CASSIEDWGNQPQHF
TRBV29-1,TRBJ1-1,NA,17,CSVEDRRQGSPNTEAFF
TRBV7-9,TRBJ1-2,NA,12,CASSSDSFGYTF
TRBV7-7,TRBJ2-7,once,14,CASSLLPSSAEQYF
TRBV5-1,TRBJ2-1,NA,16,CASSLEGQGAFNEQFF
TRBV5-6,TRBJ2-7,NA,13,CASSWGRGYEQYF
TRBV18,TRBJ2-2,NA,13,CASSPPFGGELFF
TRBV27,TRBJ1-2,NA,14,CASSLIRGDGGYTF
TRBV7-9,TRBJ2-1,NA,15,CASSLGSGSHNEQFF
TRBV29-1,TRBJ2-3,NA,14,CSAPTHRGTDTQYF
TRBV7-2,TRBJ1-1,few,12,CASSLARAEAFF
TRBV15,TRBJ2-3,NA,15,CATSRVLAGTDTQYF
TRBV9,TRBJ1-1,NA,14,CASSEGQGGTEAFF
TRBV11-3,TRBJ2-7,NA,15,CASSTRATGDYEQYF
TRBV28,TRBJ2-3,NA,17,CASSSIASGTDTDTQYF
TRBV7-9,TRBJ2-3,NA,18,CASSGSSGTSGSSYTQYF
TRBV28,TRBJ1-1,NA,14,CASSLAVIVTEAFF
TRBV10-3,TRBJ2-7,NA,16,CAISESIRDKGYEQYF
TRBV4-2,TRBJ1-3,NA,15,CASSQEEGRGNTIYF
TRBV11-2,TRBJ2-1,NA,15,CASTHGGMKGDEQFF
TRBV6-7,TRBJ2-7,NA,13,CASGFPGQAQQYF
TRBV4-1,TRBJ1-3,once,13,CASSQVRRDTIYF
TRBV28,TRBJ2-2,NA,16,CASSLWTDYNTGELFF
TRBV27,TRBJ1-2,NA,15,CASRLRQGPTYGYTF
TRBV6-1,TRBJ2-7,NA,16,CASSEDGGRFSYEQYF
TRBV9,TRBJ2-3,NA,16,CASNPRRAGETDTQYF
TRBV27,TRBJ1-1,few,14,CASSSGQGNGEAFF
TRBV5-1,TRBJ2-6,NA,17,CASSPGARDPGANVLTF